This T cell receptor beta chain comes out of a study of T-cell memory formation after mild COVID-19. Study at large: Each donor largely had its own TCR clusters.

cDNA libraries for TCR alpha and TCR beta, carrying sample barcodes and UMIs, came from 5'RACE with constant-segment primers. One entry per CDR3 protein, called by TCRdb with MiXCR from the 5' RACE reads. This sample has just under 350,000 distinct CDR3 sequences, with over 10% found just once. Study-wide findings and caveats: CD4+ contracting clones lay mainly in CM and EM, CD8+ ones in EMRA.

Note on this clonotype: Its antigen is still unknown.

Trimming pared 0 bases from V and 4 bases from J, leaving 11 bases between. The germline gives CDR1 SGDLS, CDR2 YYNGEE. CDR3 length equals 15 residues. Sequenced sample: PBMCs or a T cell subset sorted from them (not recorded which). V usage is TRBV9 and J usage is TRBJ1-5; D is ambiguous. The sequence was collected from a man between 18 and 29 years old who had mild COVID-19 (a few samples of this study predate the infection). Cell type and time point are not known. CDR3 sequence reads: CASSVGHGVNQPQHF. CDR3 DNA sequence: TGTGCCAGCAGCGTAGGGCACGGGGTTAATCAGCCCCAGCATTTT.